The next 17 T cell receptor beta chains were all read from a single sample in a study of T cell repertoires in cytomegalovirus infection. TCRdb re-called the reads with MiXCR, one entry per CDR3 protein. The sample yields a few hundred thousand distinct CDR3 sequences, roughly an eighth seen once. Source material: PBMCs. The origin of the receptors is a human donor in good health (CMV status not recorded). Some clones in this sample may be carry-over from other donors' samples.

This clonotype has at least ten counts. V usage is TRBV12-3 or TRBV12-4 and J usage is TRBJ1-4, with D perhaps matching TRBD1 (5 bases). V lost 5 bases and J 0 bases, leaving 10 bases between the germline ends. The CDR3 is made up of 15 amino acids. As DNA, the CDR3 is TGTGCCAGCAGTACCAGGGCTGCAACTAATGAAAAACTGTTTTTT. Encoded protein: CASSTRAATNEKLFF.

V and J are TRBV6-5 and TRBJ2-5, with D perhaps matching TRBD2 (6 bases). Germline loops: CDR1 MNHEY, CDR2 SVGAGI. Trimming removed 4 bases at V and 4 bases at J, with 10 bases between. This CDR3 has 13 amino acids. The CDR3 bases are TGTGCCAGCAGTTCCGGGAGAGGAGAGACCCAGTACTTC. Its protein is CASSSGRGETQYF.

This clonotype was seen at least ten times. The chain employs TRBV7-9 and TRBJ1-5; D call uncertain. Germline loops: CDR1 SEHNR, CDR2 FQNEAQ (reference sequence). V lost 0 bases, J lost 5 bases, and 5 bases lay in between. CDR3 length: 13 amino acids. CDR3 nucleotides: TGTGCCAGCAGCTTAGCTTCCGATCAGCCCCAGCATTTT. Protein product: CASSLASDQPQHF.

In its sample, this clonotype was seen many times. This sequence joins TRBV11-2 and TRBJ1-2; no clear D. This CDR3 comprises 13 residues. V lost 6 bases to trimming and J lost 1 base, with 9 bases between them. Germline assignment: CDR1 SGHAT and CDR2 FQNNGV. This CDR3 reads CASSPQSNYGYTF. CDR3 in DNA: TGTGCCAGCAGTCCACAGAGTAACTATGGCTACACCTTC.

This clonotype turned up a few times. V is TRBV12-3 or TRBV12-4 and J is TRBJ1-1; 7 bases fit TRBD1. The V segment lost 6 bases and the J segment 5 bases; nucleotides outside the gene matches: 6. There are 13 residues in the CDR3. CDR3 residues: CASSFRGSTEAFF. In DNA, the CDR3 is TGTGCCAGCAGCTTCAGGGGGTCAACTGAAGCTTTCTTT.

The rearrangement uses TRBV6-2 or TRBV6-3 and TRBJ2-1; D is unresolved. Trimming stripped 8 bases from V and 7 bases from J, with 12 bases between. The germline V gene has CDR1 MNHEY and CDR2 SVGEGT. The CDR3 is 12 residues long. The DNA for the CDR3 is TGTGCCAGCGGGGTCTTATATAATGAGCAGTTCTTC. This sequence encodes CASGVLYNEQFF.

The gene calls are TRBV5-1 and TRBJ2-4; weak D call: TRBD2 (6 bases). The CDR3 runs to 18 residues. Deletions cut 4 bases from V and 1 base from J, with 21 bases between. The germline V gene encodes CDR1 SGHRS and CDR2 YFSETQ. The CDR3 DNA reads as TGCGCCAGCAGCCCACTAGTTGGGGGACTTGGGGCCAAAAACATTCAGTACTTC. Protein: CASSPLVGGLGAKNIQYF.

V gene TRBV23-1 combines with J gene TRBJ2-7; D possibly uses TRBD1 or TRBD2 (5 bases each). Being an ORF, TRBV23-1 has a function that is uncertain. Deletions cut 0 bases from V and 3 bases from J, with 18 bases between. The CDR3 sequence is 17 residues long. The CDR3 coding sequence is TGCGCCAGCAGTCAATCGCGAGGGGCCAGAACCCTCTACGAGCAGTACTTC. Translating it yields CASSQSRGARTLYEQYF.

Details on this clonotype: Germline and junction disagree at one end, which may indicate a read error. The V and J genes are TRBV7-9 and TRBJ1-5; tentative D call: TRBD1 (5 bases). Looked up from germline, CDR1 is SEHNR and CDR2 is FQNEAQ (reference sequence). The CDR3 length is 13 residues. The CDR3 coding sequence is TGTGCCAGCAGCTACGGGGGGAATCAGCCCCAGCAGTTT. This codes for CASSYGGNQPQQF.

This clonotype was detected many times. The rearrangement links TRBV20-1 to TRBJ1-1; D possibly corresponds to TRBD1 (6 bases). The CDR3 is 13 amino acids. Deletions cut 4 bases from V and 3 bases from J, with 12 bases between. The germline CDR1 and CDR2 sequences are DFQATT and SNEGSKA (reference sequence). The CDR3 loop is CSANRDKHTEAFF. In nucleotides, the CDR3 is TGCAGTGCTAACCGGGACAAACACACTGAAGCTTTCTTT.

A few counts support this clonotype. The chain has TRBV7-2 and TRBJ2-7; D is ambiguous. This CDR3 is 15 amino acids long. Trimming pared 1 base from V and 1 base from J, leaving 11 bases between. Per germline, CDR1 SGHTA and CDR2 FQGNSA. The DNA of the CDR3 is TGTGCCAGCAGCTTAGAATGGGCAAATTCCTACGAGCAGTACTTC. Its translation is CASSLEWANSYEQYF.

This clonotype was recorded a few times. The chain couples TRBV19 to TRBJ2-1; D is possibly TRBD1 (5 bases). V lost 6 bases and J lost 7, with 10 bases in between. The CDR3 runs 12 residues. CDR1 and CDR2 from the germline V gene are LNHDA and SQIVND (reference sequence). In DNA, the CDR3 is TGTGCCAGTAGGAAGGGGTGGAATGAGCAGTTCTTC. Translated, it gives CASRKGWNEQFF.

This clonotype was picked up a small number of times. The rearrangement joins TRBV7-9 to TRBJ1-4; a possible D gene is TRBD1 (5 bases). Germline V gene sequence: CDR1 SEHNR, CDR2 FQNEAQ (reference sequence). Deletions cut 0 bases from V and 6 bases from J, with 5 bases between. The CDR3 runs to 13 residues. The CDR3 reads CASSLAGDEKLFF. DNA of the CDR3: TGTGCCAGCAGCTTAGCAGGGGATGAAAAACTGTTTTTT. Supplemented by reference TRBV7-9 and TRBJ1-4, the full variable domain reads DTGVSQNPRHKITKRGQNVTFRCDPISEHNRLYWYRQTLGQGPEFLTYFQNEAQLEKSRLLSDRFSAERPKGSFSTLEIQRTEQGDSAMYLCASSLAGDEKLFFGSGTQLSVL.

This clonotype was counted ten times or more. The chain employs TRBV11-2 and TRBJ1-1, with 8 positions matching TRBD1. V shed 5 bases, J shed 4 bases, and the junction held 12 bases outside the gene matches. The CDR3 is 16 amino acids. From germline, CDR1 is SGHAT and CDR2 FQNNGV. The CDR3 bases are TGTGCCAGCAGCCTAGGACAGGGAGGCTTTTTCACTGAAGCTTTCTTT. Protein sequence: CASSLGQGGFFTEAFF.

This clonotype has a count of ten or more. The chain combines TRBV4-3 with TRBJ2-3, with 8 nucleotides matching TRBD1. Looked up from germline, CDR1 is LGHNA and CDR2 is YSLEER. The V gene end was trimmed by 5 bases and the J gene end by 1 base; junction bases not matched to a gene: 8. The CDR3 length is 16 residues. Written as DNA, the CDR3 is TGCGCCAGCAGCAAAAGCAGGGGACAGGGCACAGATACGCAGTATTTT. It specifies CASSKSRGQGTDTQYF.

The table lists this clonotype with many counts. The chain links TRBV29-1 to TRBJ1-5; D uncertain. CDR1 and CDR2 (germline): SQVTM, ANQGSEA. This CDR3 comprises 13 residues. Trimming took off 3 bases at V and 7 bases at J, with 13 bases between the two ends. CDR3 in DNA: TGCAGCGTTGAGGTGGGCGCGGGGCAGCCCCAGCATTTT. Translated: CSVEVGAGQPQHF.

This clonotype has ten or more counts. CDR3 region: CASSFLMSGSSGELFF. The CDR3 nucleotides read TGTGCCAGCAGCTTCCTGATGTCCGGGTCTTCCGGGGAGCTGTTTTTT. The chain is built from TRBV7-9 and TRBJ2-2; no clear D. Germline V gene sequence: CDR1 SEHNR, CDR2 FQNEAQ (reference sequence). Trimming stripped 3 bases from V and 6 bases from J, with 17 bases between. The CDR3 contains 16 residues. Combining the CDR3 with reference TRBV7-9 and TRBJ2-2 gives the whole variable domain DTGVSQNPRHKITKRGQNVTFRCDPISEHNRLYWYRQTLGQGPEFLTYFQNEAQLEKSRLLSDRFSAERPKGSFSTLEIQRTEQGDSAMYLCASSFLMSGSSGELFFGEGSRLTVL.